A single sample gave rise to the 14 T cell receptor beta chains below, sequenced in a study of CD8 T cells in ankylosing spondylitis (dated by TCRdb to about 2017). Receptors were amplified or captured by 5' RACE. TCRdb names Illumina HiSeq 2500 as the instrument used. In TCRdb, the public reads were trimmed at Q25 with fastp and aligned with MiXCR, with productive beta chains retained. One record per CDR3 amino acid sequence lists the most common genes and DNA. For this sample there are 250,000 or so distinct CDR3 sequences; approximately 12% appear just once. The top ten clones comprise approximately 6.6% of the sample. The sequenced material came from blood, either unsorted or a sorted T cell fraction (not recorded which). These receptors all come from a male donor with ankylosing spondylitis or in good health (not recorded which).

This clonotype occurred a few times. The chain carries TRBV15 and TRBJ2-3; D remains unclear. Deletions cut 5 bases from V and 5 bases from J, with 8 bases between. The CDR3 spans 12 residues. Per the germline V gene, CDR1 is LNHNV and CDR2 is YYDKDF (reference sequence). CDR3 nucleotide sequence: TGTGCCACCAGCTACCCGGGAGATACGCAGTATTTT. Its protein is CATSYPGDTQYF.

This clonotype was seen at least ten times. This chain uses TRBV20-1 with TRBJ2-3, with 10 bases lining up with TRBD2. V lost 5 bases and J lost 1; bases outside the gene matches: 15. CDR3 length: 18 residues. Germline V CDR1 and CDR2: DFQATT, SNEGSKA (reference sequence). The CDR3: CSAASATSGTSGTDTQYF. The CDR3 nucleotides are TGCAGTGCTGCCTCTGCCACTAGCGGGACGTCCGGCACAGATACGCAGTATTTT.

This clonotype appeared many times. CDR3 sequence: CASSRDRGGTQYF. In DNA form, the CDR3 reads TGTGCCAGCAGCCGCGACAGGGGGGGTACGCAGTATTTT. V is TRBV3-1 and J is TRBJ2-3; 9 bases fit TRBD1. The length of the CDR3 is 13 residues. The junction had 4 bases not matched to a gene; V was cut back by 4 bases and J by 8 bases. The germline gives CDR1 LGHDT, CDR2 YNNKEL (reference sequence).

The chain has TRBV7-2 and TRBJ2-5, with D tentatively TRBD1 (6 bases). The germline V and J ends were trimmed by 5 bases and 5 bases, with 18 bases remaining between them. CDR3 size: 15 residues. Germline V gene sequence: CDR1 SGHTA, CDR2 FQGNSA. The CDR3 is CASSPSGARRETQYF. The CDR3 coding sequence is TGTGCCAGCAGCCCATCAGGGGCGCGGCGGGAGACCCAGTACTTC.

This chain joins TRBV5-1 and TRBJ2-5; D is perhaps TRBD1 (7 bases). CDR1 is SGHRS, CDR2 YFSETQ, per germline. CDR3 length equals 14 residues. V was cut by 1 base and J by 3 bases, with 10 bases left in between. CDR3 sequence: CASSLSRGEETQYF. The DNA of the CDR3 is TGCGCCAGCAGCTTGAGCAGGGGGGAAGAGACCCAGTACTTC.

This clonotype was detected ten times or more. The V gene is TRBV7-8, the J gene TRBJ1-2; tentative D call: TRBD1 (6 bases). CDR1 and CDR2 (germline): SGHVS, FQNEAQ. CDR3 length: 14 amino acids. The ends were cut back, 5 bases at V and 1 base at J, with 11 bases in the middle. The CDR3 nucleotides read TGTGCCAGCAGCCCCCGGACAGATAACTATGGCTACACCTTC. Amino acids: CASSPRTDNYGYTF.

This clonotype came up many times. The V call is TRBV20-1, the J call TRBJ1-5; 9 positions match TRBD1. The CDR3 sequence is 19 residues long. Per the germline V gene, CDR1 is DFQATT and CDR2 is SNEGSKA (reference sequence). With V trimmed by 2 bases and J by 1 base, 15 bases remained unmatched. The CDR3 bases are TGCAGTGCTAGACAATCGACTTCCCGGGACAGGGCCAGCAATCAGCCCCAGCATTTT. Its translation is CSARQSTSRDRASNQPQHF.

This clonotype showed up many times. J is TRBJ2-3 and V is TRBV5-1; 14 bases line up with TRBD2. After removal of 4 bases from V and 3 bases from J, the junction contained 13 bases not matched to a gene. This CDR3 is 19 amino acids long. Germline CDR1 and CDR2: SGHRS and YFSETQ. The CDR3 DNA reads TGCGCCAGCAGCGTCGAAGGACTAGCGGGGGGTATAGCTACAGATACGCAGTATTTT. This codes for CASSVEGLAGGIATDTQYF.

This clonotype was detected only a few times. This chain connects TRBV5-1 to TRBJ1-1, with D unresolved. The CDR3 is 13 amino acids. V was clipped by 4 bases and J by 11 bases, with 18 bases between them. The germline V gene encodes CDR1 SGHRS and CDR2 YFSETQ. The CDR3, as DNA: TGCGCCAGCAGCGGAGAGCACGGGCGCGGGGCTTTCTTT. It translates to CASSGEHGRGAFF. Looking up the rest from reference TRBV5-1 and TRBJ1-1 gives the full variable domain: KAGVTQTPRYLIKTRGQQVTLSCSPISGHRSVSWYQQTPGQGLQFLFEYFSETQRNKGNFPGRFSGRQFSNSRSEMNVSTLELGDSALYLCASSGEHGRGAFFGQGTRLTVV.

This clonotype showed up just a few times. The chain is built from TRBV5-1 and TRBJ2-1; D possibly corresponds to TRBD2 (6 bases). V lost 3 bases and J 8 bases, leaving 18 bases between the germline ends. This CDR3 is 15 amino acids long. Germline V CDR1 and CDR2: SGHRS, YFSETQ. The CDR3 region is CASSSSDGGWDEQFF. CDR3 sequence (DNA): TGCGCCAGCAGCTCGTCCGACGGGGGATGGGATGAGCAGTTCTTC.

This clonotype was observed many times. The chain is built from TRBV12-3 or TRBV12-4 and TRBJ2-1; D gene unclear. Between the trimmed V and J ends, which lost 3 bases and 3 bases, there was a span of 0 bases. The CDR3 sequence is 11 residues long. Here the CDR3 reads CASSFYNEQFF. The DNA for the CDR3 is TGTGCCAGCAGTTTCTACAATGAGCAGTTCTTC.

The chain couples TRBV5-4 to TRBJ2-3, with unresolved D. The V and J ends lost 1 base and 3 bases respectively, with 12 bases between them. Germline loops: CDR1 SGHNT, CDR2 YYREEE (reference sequence). CDR3 length equals 15 residues. The CDR3 nucleotides are TGTGCCAGCAGCTTGTTGGGGTTAGGGACAGATACGCAGTATTTT. Translating it yields CASSLLGLGTDTQYF. Filled out from reference TRBV5-4 and TRBJ2-3, the complete variable domain reads ETGVTQSPTHLIKTRGQQVTLRCSSQSGHNTVSWYQQALGQGPQFIFQYYREEENGRGNFPPRFSGLQFPNYSSELNVNALELDDSALYLCASSLLGLGTDTQYFGPGTRLTVL.

There are many counts of this clonotype. The chain couples TRBV30 to TRBJ1-5; D unresolved. This CDR3 region has 14 residues. The germline gives CDR1 GTSNPN, CDR2 SVGIG (reference sequence). Trimming stripped 0 bases from V and 7 bases from J, with 13 bases between. Here the CDR3 DNA reads TGTGCCTGGAGTGTGACGCCGAAGGGCCAGCCCCAGCATTTT. Its protein product is CAWSVTPKGQPQHF.

This clonotype was seen repeatedly, ten times or more. The V call is TRBV7-8, the J call TRBJ2-7; TRBD2 matches 7 bases. CDR1 and CDR2 (germline): SGHVS, FQNEAQ. V dropped 4 bases and J dropped 6; count of bases not matched to a gene: 12. The length of the CDR3 is 15 residues. DNA of the CDR3: TGTGCCAGCAGCTCCCGGACTAGTTTTGGTTTCGAGCAGTACTTC. This codes for CASSSRTSFGFEQYF.